This T cell receptor beta chain stems from a study of cytomegalovirus exposure and HLA in healthy donors. Vbeta (60) and Jbeta (13) primers were used in the PCR. Data came from immunoSEQ multiplex PCR; TCRdb stores just in-frame clones and leaves some out. Of some 150,000 clones in the sample, 65% to 85% were seen once. The sequence was obtained from a woman between 25 and 40 years old in good health and CMV-seropositive. Sequenced material: PBMCs.

The DNA for the CDR3 is TGTGCCACCAGCAACCCTCGTAGGGAGTGGATGACCCAGTACTTC. Its protein is CATSNPRREWMTQYF. This chain joins TRBV15 and TRBJ2-5, with D maybe TRBD2 (5 bases). CDR1 and CDR2 (germline): LNHNV, YYDKDF (reference sequence). This CDR3 contains 15 residues. V lost 4 bases to trimming and J lost 7 bases, with 19 bases between them. Filled out from reference TRBV15 and TRBJ2-5, the complete variable domain reads DAMVIQNPRYQVTQFGKPVTLSCSQTLNHNVMYWYQQKSSQAPKLLFHYYDKDFNNEADTPDNFQSRRPNTSFCFLDIRSPGLGDTAMYLCATSNPRREWMTQYFGPGTRLLVL.